This note documents a single T cell receptor (beta chain) sequence. As yet, its antigen is unknown. The data belong to a study of T-cell memory formation after mild COVID-19. 5'RACE primed at constant segments yielded TCR alpha and TCR beta cDNA libraries bearing sample barcodes and UMIs. TCRdb reprocessed the 5' RACE reads with MiXCR, giving one entry per CDR3 protein. The sample records some 600,000 distinct CDR3 sequences, roughly 17% being singletons. Looked up from germline, CDR1 is SNHLY and CDR2 is FYNNEI. The CDR3 sequence is 12 residues long. The junction had 5 bases not matched to a gene; V was cut back by 8 bases and J by 7 bases. Findings and limits, study-wide: Clones that contracted from day 15 to 85 were balanced CD4/CD8, while later expanders leaned CD4+. What remained unconfirmed was the SARS-CoV-2 specificity of second-wave clones peaking on day 37.

The specimen sequenced was PBMCs or a T cell subset sorted from them (not recorded which). The genes are TRBV2 and TRBJ2-4, with 7 nucleotides matching TRBD1. The receptor's source is an adult woman who had mild COVID-19 (a few samples of this study predate the infection). Cell type and time point are not known. CDR3 DNA sequence: TGTGCCAGCTTGACAGGGCGCAACATTCAGTACTTC. Its protein is CASLTGRNIQYF.